Listed below are T cell receptor beta chains from one sample, sequenced in a study of PD-1 blockade in mismatch repair-deficient tumors. Sequencing used immunoSEQ multiplex PCR; TCRdb keeps in-frame clones, though not all of them. Counted here are 15,000 to 20,000 clones, roughly 84% occurring once; the ten biggest clones make up 15% to 20%. The sequenced sample was PBMCs, obtained before pembrolizumab treatment. The source of these receptors is an adult with mismatch repair-deficient cancer. The CDR3 runs from the conserved cysteine through the conserved F or W. Each record gives: clone size, V gene, J gene, CDR3 length, D gene, CDR3 DNA, CDR3 protein. The D gene is left open where the match is weak. Some rows have no size entry. The others give once, few or many, or a class for an expanded clone.

clone_size: NA; v_call: TRBV6-4; j_call: TRBJ2-1; cdr3_length: 15; d_call: TRBD2; cdr3_nt: TGTGCCAGCAGTGACTCTAGCGGGAGTTACAATGAGCAGTTCTTC; cdr3_aa: CASSDSSGSYNEQFF
clone_size: once; v_call: TRBV5-6; j_call: TRBJ2-3; cdr3_length: 17; d_call: TRBD2; cdr3_nt: TGTGCCAGCAGCCCGGGACTAGCGGGAGGGCCATCTGATACGCAGTATTTT; cdr3_aa: CASSPGLAGGPSDTQYF
clone_size: NA; v_call: TRBV11-2; j_call: TRBJ2-7; cdr3_length: 14; d_call: NA; cdr3_nt: TGTGCCAGCAGAAAGACCGGACGAACCTACGAGCAGTACTTC; cdr3_aa: CASRKTGRTYEQYF
clone_size: once; v_call: TRBV18; j_call: TRBJ1-1; cdr3_length: 14; d_call: NA; cdr3_nt: TGTGCCAGCTCACCAGGGGTTGAGAACACTGAAGCTTTCTTT; cdr3_aa: CASSPGVENTEAFF
clone_size: NA; v_call: TRBV10-3; j_call: TRBJ1-5; cdr3_length: 14; d_call: NA; cdr3_nt: TGTGCCATCAGTGAAAAGGGGATCGGTCAGCCCCAGCATTTT; cdr3_aa: CAISEKGIGQPQHF
clone_size: NA; v_call: TRBV7-9; j_call: TRBJ2-7; cdr3_length: 17; d_call: NA; cdr3_nt: TGTGCCAGCAGCTCGCCGGCCGAGGACCCTAGCTCCTACGAGCAGTACTTC; cdr3_aa: CASSSPAEDPSSYEQYF
clone_size: NA; v_call: TRBV30; j_call: TRBJ2-2; cdr3_length: 15; d_call: NA; cdr3_nt: TGTGCCTGGAGTCGTCTCGGGAGTTCGTCCGGGGAGCTGTTTTTT; cdr3_aa: CAWSRLGSSSGELFF
clone_size: few; v_call: TRBV5-1; j_call: TRBJ2-7; cdr3_length: 13; d_call: NA; cdr3_nt: TGCGCCAGCAGCTTGAAGTGGGACCACGAGCAGTACTTC; cdr3_aa: CASSLKWDHEQYF
clone_size: NA; v_call: TRBV21-1; j_call: TRBJ2-7; cdr3_length: 17; d_call: NA; cdr3_nt: TGTGCCAGCAGCAAATGGGAGGGAAGACAGGGGCACCACGAGCAGTACTTC; cdr3_aa: CASSKWEGRQGHHEQYF
clone_size: NA; v_call: TRBV1; j_call: TRBJ2-3; cdr3_length: 16; d_call: NA; cdr3_nt: TGCACCAGCAGCCTTGGACTAGCCCTTAGCACAGATACGCAGTATTTT; cdr3_aa: CTSSLGLALSTDTQYF
clone_size: NA; v_call: TRBV7-9; j_call: TRBJ1-3; cdr3_length: 16; d_call: TRBD1; cdr3_nt: TGTGCCAGCAGCCCTAACAGGGGAAACGCTGGAAACACCATATATTTT; cdr3_aa: CASSPNRGNAGNTIYF
clone_size: NA; v_call: TRBV27; j_call: TRBJ2-3; cdr3_length: 14; d_call: TRBD1; cdr3_nt: TGTGCCAGCCTAGGGACAGTTGGGGGAGATACGCAGTATTTT; cdr3_aa: CASLGTVGGDTQYF
clone_size: NA; v_call: TRBV7-6; j_call: TRBJ2-1; cdr3_length: 17; d_call: TRBD2; cdr3_nt: TGTGCCAGCAGCCAAGAAGCCGGGACTAGCAGTTGGAATGAGCAGTTCTTC; cdr3_aa: CASSQEAGTSSWNEQFF
clone_size: NA; v_call: TRBV28; j_call: TRBJ1-2; cdr3_length: 12; d_call: NA; cdr3_nt: TGTGCCAGCAGTTTGGGAGGGCTTGGCTACACCTTC; cdr3_aa: CASSLGGLGYTF
clone_size: NA; v_call: TRBV7-9; j_call: TRBJ1-5; cdr3_length: 13; d_call: NA; cdr3_nt: TGTGCCAGCAGCCGGAGCGACGATCAGCCCCAGCATTTT; cdr3_aa: CASSRSDDQPQHF
clone_size: NA; v_call: TRBV10-3; j_call: TRBJ1-1; cdr3_length: 13; d_call: NA; cdr3_nt: TGTGCCATCAGTGCCGGGGCGAACACTGAAGCTTTCTTT; cdr3_aa: CAISAGANTEAFF
clone_size: NA; v_call: TRBV5-4; j_call: TRBJ2-5; cdr3_length: 14; d_call: NA; cdr3_nt: TGTGCCAGCAGCACCCAGGACTATGAAGAGACCCAGTACTTC; cdr3_aa: CASSTQDYEETQYF
clone_size: NA; v_call: TRBV21-1; j_call: TRBJ1-5; cdr3_length: 15; d_call: NA; cdr3_nt: TGTGCCAGCAGCGCTCGGGCTTCTAGCAATCAGCCCCAGCATTTT; cdr3_aa: CASSARASSNQPQHF
clone_size: NA; v_call: TRBV2; j_call: TRBJ2-1; cdr3_length: 13; d_call: NA; cdr3_nt: TGTGCCAGCGACGGGCGGCCTGGCAATGAGCAGTTCTTC; cdr3_aa: CASDGRPGNEQFF
clone_size: NA; v_call: TRBV5-1; j_call: TRBJ1-2; cdr3_length: 14; d_call: NA; cdr3_nt: TGCGCCAGCAGCGCGGACAGCCCTAACTATGGCTACACCTTC; cdr3_aa: CASSADSPNYGYTF
clone_size: NA; v_call: TRBV30; j_call: TRBJ2-7; cdr3_length: 13; d_call: TRBD2; cdr3_nt: TGTGCCTGGAGTGTACAGCGGGGCTACGAGCAGTACTTC; cdr3_aa: CAWSVQRGYEQYF
clone_size: NA; v_call: TRBV6-5; j_call: TRBJ2-7; cdr3_length: 15; d_call: TRBD2; cdr3_nt: TGTGCCAGCAGTATCGTAGCGGGAGCGGTCTACGAGCAGTACTTC; cdr3_aa: CASSIVAGAVYEQYF
clone_size: NA; v_call: TRBV28; j_call: TRBJ2-5; cdr3_length: 13; d_call: NA; cdr3_nt: TGTGCCAGCGGACCAGGGGTTCAAGAGACCCAGTACTTC; cdr3_aa: CASGPGVQETQYF
clone_size: NA; v_call: TRBV4-1; j_call: TRBJ1-5; cdr3_length: 15; d_call: NA; cdr3_nt: TGCGCCAGCAGCCAAGCAGGACGGCCCAATCAGCCCCAGCATTTT; cdr3_aa: CASSQAGRPNQPQHF
clone_size: NA; v_call: TRBV10-2; j_call: TRBJ2-3; cdr3_length: 16; d_call: TRBD2; cdr3_nt: TGCGCCAGCAGTGAGCGCGGGAGGGGCCGCACAGATACGCAGTATTTT; cdr3_aa: CASSERGRGRTDTQYF
clone_size: few; v_call: TRBV29-1; j_call: TRBJ1-2; cdr3_length: 11; d_call: NA; cdr3_nt: TGCAGCGTTGGGTCCAGATATGGCTACACCTTC; cdr3_aa: CSVGSRYGYTF
clone_size: NA; v_call: TRBV18; j_call: TRBJ2-5; cdr3_length: 14; d_call: NA; cdr3_nt: TGTGCCAGCTCACCTCAACACCCCCAAGAGACCCAGTACTTC; cdr3_aa: CASSPQHPQETQYF
clone_size: once; v_call: TRBV7-6; j_call: TRBJ2-2; cdr3_length: 16; d_call: TRBD2; cdr3_nt: TGTGCCAGCAGCTTAGAACTAGCGGGAGGTACCGGGGAGCTGTTTTTT; cdr3_aa: CASSLELAGGTGELFF
clone_size: NA; v_call: TRBV6-4; j_call: TRBJ2-2; cdr3_length: 13; d_call: NA; cdr3_nt: TGTGCCAGCAGTGACAGGGACACCGGAGAGCTGTTTTTT; cdr3_aa: CASSDRDTGELFF
clone_size: once; v_call: TRBV18; j_call: TRBJ2-1; cdr3_length: 15; d_call: TRBD2; cdr3_nt: TGTGCCAGCTCACCAGGGACTAGCAAAGTTCATGAGCAGTTCTTC; cdr3_aa: CASSPGTSKVHEQFF
clone_size: NA; v_call: TRBV15; j_call: TRBJ1-5; cdr3_length: 15; d_call: NA; cdr3_nt: TGTGCCACCAGCAGCGGCGGGGTGGGGAATCAGCCCCAGCATTTT; cdr3_aa: CATSSGGVGNQPQHF
clone_size: NA; v_call: TRBV7-8; j_call: TRBJ2-1; cdr3_length: 18; d_call: NA; cdr3_nt: TGTGCCAGCAGCTTAGATGCACGGGGGCAGGCCTTATACAATGAGCAGTTCTTC; cdr3_aa: CASSLDARGQALYNEQFF
clone_size: NA; v_call: TRBV4-3; j_call: TRBJ2-2; cdr3_length: 16; d_call: NA; cdr3_nt: TGCGCCAGCAGCCAAGATTCCCAGTTGAACACCGGGGAGCTGTTTTTT; cdr3_aa: CASSQDSQLNTGELFF
clone_size: NA; v_call: TRBV11-2; j_call: TRBJ2-5; cdr3_length: 16; d_call: TRBD2; cdr3_nt: TGTGCCAGCAGCCGCTTCTTCAGCGGGACTCAAGAGACCCAGTACTTC; cdr3_aa: CASSRFFSGTQETQYF
clone_size: NA; v_call: TRBV5-1; j_call: TRBJ2-3; cdr3_length: 14; d_call: NA; cdr3_nt: TGCGCCAGCAGGCTGGACGGGAGTATAGATACGCAGTATTTT; cdr3_aa: CASRLDGSIDTQYF
clone_size: NA; v_call: TRBV6-4; j_call: TRBJ2-1; cdr3_length: 14; d_call: NA; cdr3_nt: TGTGCCAGCAGTGAAAGGGGTGAGGTGGATGAGCAGTTCTTC; cdr3_aa: CASSERGEVDEQFF
clone_size: NA; v_call: TRBV6-4; j_call: TRBJ2-2; cdr3_length: 13; d_call: NA; cdr3_nt: TGTGCCAGCAGTGCTAGCGACACCGGGGAGCTGTTTTTT; cdr3_aa: CASSASDTGELFF
clone_size: few; v_call: TRBV10-2; j_call: TRBJ2-7; cdr3_length: 12; d_call: NA; cdr3_nt: TGCGCCAGCAGTGAGGTAGCCTACGAGCAGTACTTC; cdr3_aa: CASSEVAYEQYF
clone_size: NA; v_call: TRBV6-6; j_call: TRBJ2-6; cdr3_length: 16; d_call: NA; cdr3_nt: TGTGCCAGCAGCCGCCCCGGAGGGTCTGGGGCCAACGTCCTGACTTTC; cdr3_aa: CASSRPGGSGANVLTF
clone_size: NA; v_call: TRBV10-3; j_call: TRBJ1-1; cdr3_length: 13; d_call: TRBD1; cdr3_nt: TGTGCCATCAGTGGGGACGGGACAGTCTCAGCTTTCTTT; cdr3_aa: CAISGDGTVSAFF
clone_size: NA; v_call: TRBV5-6; j_call: TRBJ2-7; cdr3_length: 16; d_call: TRBD2; cdr3_nt: TGTGCCAGCAGCCAATTACTAGCGCCCAGCTCCTACGAGCAGTACTTC; cdr3_aa: CASSQLLAPSSYEQYF